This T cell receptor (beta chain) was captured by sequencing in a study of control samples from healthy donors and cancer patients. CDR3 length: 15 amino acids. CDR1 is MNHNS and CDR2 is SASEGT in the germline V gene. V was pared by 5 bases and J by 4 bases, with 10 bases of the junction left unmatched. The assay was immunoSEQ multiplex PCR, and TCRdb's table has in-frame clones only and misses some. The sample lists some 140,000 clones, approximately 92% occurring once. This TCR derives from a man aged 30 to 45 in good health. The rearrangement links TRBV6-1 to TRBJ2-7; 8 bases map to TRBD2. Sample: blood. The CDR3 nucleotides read TGTGCCAGCAGTTTGTGGGACCGGGGGGGTTACGAGCAGTACTTC. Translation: CASSLWDRGGYEQYF.